This section outlines one T cell receptor beta chain sequence together with its context. Cohort 3 donors were reported recovered after two negative PCRs, clearance, or symptom resolution. The method was immunoSEQ multiplex PCR; TCRdb's version includes in-frame clones alone and lacks a portion of them. The sample carries about 320,000 clones, around 90% recorded once. The data belong to a study of blood T cell repertoires in COVID-19. Study summary: Italy, Spain and the United States were the sources of the convalescent and acute COVID-19 samples.

CDR1 and CDR2 (germline): LNHDA, SQIVND (reference sequence). This CDR3 has 15 residues. V lost 1 base to trimming and J lost 1 base, with 10 bases between them. The sequence was obtained from a woman between 18 and 30 years old who had recovered from COVID-19. V is TRBV19 and J is TRBJ2-5; D is unresolved. Input material: PBMCs or T cells enriched from blood (not recorded which). The CDR3, as DNA: TGTGCCAGTAGTATAGCGGTCACTATCCAAGAGACCCAGTACTTC. This codes for CASSIAVTIQETQYF.